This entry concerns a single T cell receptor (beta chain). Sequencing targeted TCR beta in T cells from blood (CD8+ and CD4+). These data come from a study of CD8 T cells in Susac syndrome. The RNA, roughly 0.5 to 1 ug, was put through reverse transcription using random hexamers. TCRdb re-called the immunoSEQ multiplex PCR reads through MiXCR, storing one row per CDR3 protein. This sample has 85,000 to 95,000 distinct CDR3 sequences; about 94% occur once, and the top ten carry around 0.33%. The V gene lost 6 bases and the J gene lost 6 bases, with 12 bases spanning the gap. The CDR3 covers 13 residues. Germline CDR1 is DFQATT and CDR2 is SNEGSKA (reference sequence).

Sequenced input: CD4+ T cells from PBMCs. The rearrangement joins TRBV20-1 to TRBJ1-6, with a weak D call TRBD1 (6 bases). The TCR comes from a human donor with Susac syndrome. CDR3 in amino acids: CSAQSGANSPLHF. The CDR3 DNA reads TGCAGTGCGCAATCGGGGGCTAATTCACCCCTCCACTTT.